The sequence of this TCR beta chain was determined in a study of T cell responses to AZD1222 COVID-19 vaccine. Study-level findings and limits: Spike was spanned by vaccine-associated CD4 TCRs, with dominance at 160-218 and 743-854. Compared with day 0, the breadth and depth of the Spike-specific TCR repertoire rose significantly after two doses of AZD1222. Females made up more of the donors, who were largely white British, and clonal diversity may have come out too low.

The germline CDR1 and CDR2 sequences are MDHEN and SYDVKM. V was cut by 5 bases and J by 3 bases, with 11 bases left in between. The CDR3 spans 14 residues. Produced via immunoSEQ multiplex PCR; TCRdb's table is partial and in-frame only. The repertoire holds more than 150,000 clones, with 92% as singletons. Of note for this clone: Its matching antigen is unknown.

The J gene is TRBJ2-1, the V gene TRBV28, with D possibly being TRBD1 or TRBD2 (6 bases each). The sequencing used peripheral blood, collected on day 0 of AZD1222 vaccination. This TCR derives from an adult in good health. The CDR3 loop reads CASSQGGLYNEQFF. In DNA form, the CDR3 reads TGTGCCAGCAGTCAAGGGGGGCTCTACAATGAGCAGTTCTTC. Full variable domain (remainder filled in from reference TRBV28 and TRBJ2-1): DVKVTQSSRYLVKRTGEKVFLECVQDMDHENMFWYRQDPGLGLRLIYFSYDVKMKEKGDIPEGYSVSREKKERFSLILESASTNQTSMYLCASSQGGLYNEQFFGPGTRLTVL.